Listed here are 17 T cell receptor beta chains from one sample, sequenced in a study of cytomegalovirus exposure and HLA in healthy donors. Primers: 60 Vbeta forward and 13 Jbeta reverse. Sequencing was performed with immunoSEQ multiplex PCR; in TCRdb, only in-frame clones are kept and a portion is missing. This repertoire comprises 75,000 to 95,000 clones; its ten largest clones make up just over 5.5%. Sequenced sample: PBMCs. Receptors were obtained from a girl aged 5 to 17 in good health and CMV-seropositive.

The V and J genes are TRBV6-6 and TRBJ2-1, with 7 bases fitting TRBD2. The CDR3 has 13 amino acids. V shed 2 bases, J shed 8 bases, and the junction held 3 bases outside the gene matches. Per the germline V gene, CDR1 is MNHNY and CDR2 is SVGAGI (reference sequence). CDR3 sequence: CASSYPLADEQFF. DNA for the CDR3: TGTGCCAGCAGTTACCCCCTAGCGGATGAGCAGTTCTTC.

This chain joins TRBV5-6 and TRBJ1-5, with TRBD1 matching 7 bases. After removal of 3 bases from V and 0 bases from J, the junction contained 9 bases not matched to a gene. The CDR3 consists of 17 residues. The germline V gene has CDR1 SGHDT and CDR2 YYEEEE. CDR3 in amino acids: CASSSTRTGNSNQPQHF. The CDR3 DNA sequence: TGTGCCAGCAGCTCAACTAGGACAGGAAATAGCAATCAGCCCCAGCATTTT.

The chain has TRBV6-5 and TRBJ2-5, with 10 positions matching TRBD1. Trimming took 2 bases from V and 6 from J; bases not matched to a gene: 9. Looked up from germline, CDR1 is MNHEY and CDR2 is SVGAGI. The CDR3 covers 16 residues. The CDR3 is CASSYTRQGARKTQYF. The CDR3 DNA is TGTGCCAGCAGTTACACCCGACAGGGGGCGAGGAAGACCCAGTACTTC.

The gene calls are TRBV4-1 and TRBJ2-3; a possible D gene is TRBD2 (5 bases). The CDR3 totals 18 residues. Trimming removed 0 bases from V and 0 bases from J, with 16 bases in between. Germline lookup yields CDR1 MGHRA and CDR2 YSYEKL. The CDR3: CASSQDFGETLSTDTQYF. The CDR3 DNA follows: TGCGCCAGCAGCCAAGATTTTGGGGAGACCCTTAGCACAGATACGCAGTATTTT.

This chain uses TRBV6-5 with TRBJ1-1; tentative D call: TRBD1 (6 bases). Germline V CDR1 and CDR2: MNHEY, SVGAGI. The CDR3 spans 14 residues. Trimming left V 6 bases short and J 6 bases short, with 17 bases between. This chain's CDR3 is CASRTETGRSEAFF. DNA for the CDR3: TGTGCCAGCAGGACAGAGACAGGTCGGTCTGAAGCTTTCTTT.

The chain recombines TRBV6-1 with TRBJ1-5; 7 bases line up with TRBD1. Per germline, CDR1 MNHNS and CDR2 SASEGT. Trimming cost V 2 bases and J 2 bases; bases outside gene matches: 15. The CDR3 covers 19 residues. CDR3 region: CASSEPVTGQRMGNQPQHF. CDR3 in DNA: TGTGCCAGCAGTGAACCGGTGACGGGACAGAGAATGGGCAATCAGCCCCAGCATTTT.

Written as DNA, the CDR3 is TGTGCTAGTGGTTTGGACGGGGATAATTCACCCCTCCACTTT. Its protein product is CASGLDGDNSPLHF. The chain is built from TRBV12-5 and TRBJ1-6; no firm D call. There are 14 residues in the CDR3. Looked up from germline, CDR1 is LGHNT and CDR2 is FRNRAP. V was clipped by 1 base and J by 5 bases, with 6 bases between them.

This rearrangement joins TRBV4-1 to TRBJ1-2, with unresolved D. The CDR3 loop spans 14 amino acids. V lost 0 bases, J lost 4 bases, and 9 bases lay in between. In germline, CDR1 is MGHRA, CDR2 YSYEKL. Here the CDR3 DNA reads TGCGCCAGCAGCCAAGAATCGACAAGCTATGGCTACACCTTC. Translated, it gives CASSQESTSYGYTF.

The rearrangement links TRBV6-5 to TRBJ1-5; possibly TRBD1 for D (5 bases). The germline V gene has CDR1 MNHEY and CDR2 SVGAGI. V lost 6 bases and J 4 bases, leaving 16 bases between the germline ends. This CDR3 spans 15 amino acids. The CDR3 protein is CASSREGGGNQPQHF. CDR3 bases: TGTGCCAGCAGCCGCGAGGGCGGGGGTAATCAGCCCCAGCATTTT.

The J gene is TRBJ1-5, the V gene TRBV28; D might be TRBD1 (6 bases). The germline CDR1 and CDR2 sequences are MDHEN and SYDVKM. The CDR3 has 15 residues. Deletions cut 5 bases from V and 3 bases from J, with 14 bases between. The CDR3 DNA reads TGTGCCAGCAGTCCTGGGACACTATACAATCAGCCCCAGCATTTT. Translating gives CASSPGTLYNQPQHF.

The gene calls are TRBV7-2 and TRBJ1-1; 7 nucleotides agree with TRBD1. The germline CDR1 and CDR2 sequences are SGHTA and FQGNSA. The CDR3 spans 16 residues. V was pared by 2 bases and J by 0 bases, with 6 bases of the junction left unmatched. The CDR3 is CASSLFPTGLNTEAFF. The CDR3 nucleotides read TGTGCCAGCAGCTTATTCCCGACAGGGTTGAACACTGAAGCTTTCTTT.

The V gene is TRBV4-2, the J gene TRBJ2-7; unclear D gene. V was trimmed by 5 bases and J by 2 bases, leaving 7 bases between them. Germline CDR1 LGHNA, CDR2 YNFKEQ. The CDR3 loop spans 12 amino acids. The CDR3 DNA follows: TGTGCCAGCAGCGAGAAGACCTACGAGCAGTACTTC. Encoded protein: CASSEKTYEQYF.

The gene calls are TRBV5-6 and TRBJ1-5; tentative D call: TRBD1 (5 bases). The CDR3 sequence is 13 residues long. V was shortened by 3 bases and J by 6 bases, with 10 bases between the two germline ends. CDR1 SGHDT and CDR2 YYEEEE come from the germline V gene. Here the CDR3 reads CASSSSQGQPQHF. The CDR3, as DNA: TGTGCCAGCAGCTCCAGCCAGGGTCAGCCCCAGCATTTT.

The chain joins TRBV6-5 to TRBJ1-2, with D maybe TRBD1 (5 bases). The CDR3 has 14 residues. Per germline, CDR1 MNHEY and CDR2 SVGAGI. V was clipped by 2 bases and J by 8 bases, with 15 bases between them. CDR3 nucleotide sequence: TGTGCCAGCAGTTACGATGGATTCGCAGGGGGCTACACCTTC. The encoded protein is CASSYDGFAGGYTF.

The rearrangement uses TRBV7-6 and TRBJ1-1; D is uncertain. Germline lookup yields CDR1 SGHVS and CDR2 FNYEAQ. The CDR3 loop spans 14 amino acids. Trimming cost V 1 base and J 0 bases, with 6 bases left between them. The CDR3 region is CASSLGGLNTEAFF. CDR3 sequence (DNA): TGTGCCAGCAGCTTAGGCGGATTGAACACTGAAGCTTTCTTT.

The rearrangement uses TRBV28 and TRBJ1-1; 9 bases map to TRBD1. The CDR3 is made up of 14 amino acids. Trimming took 6 bases from V and 6 from J; bases not matched to a gene: 8. Germline V gene lookup returns CDR1 MDHEN and CDR2 SYDVKM. For the CDR3, the DNA is TGTGCCAGCAGGGGGGACAGGGAGGTGGCTGAAGCTTTCTTT. It translates to CASRGDREVAEAFF.

CDR3 residues: CASSFGNEQFF. In nucleotides, the CDR3 is TGTGCCAGCAGCTTCGGCAATGAGCAGTTCTTC. The chain carries TRBV5-4 and TRBJ2-1; D not resolved. The germline V gene encodes CDR1 SGHNT and CDR2 YYREEE (reference sequence). The germline V and J ends were trimmed by 2 bases and 6 bases, with 3 bases remaining between them. This CDR3 comprises 11 residues.